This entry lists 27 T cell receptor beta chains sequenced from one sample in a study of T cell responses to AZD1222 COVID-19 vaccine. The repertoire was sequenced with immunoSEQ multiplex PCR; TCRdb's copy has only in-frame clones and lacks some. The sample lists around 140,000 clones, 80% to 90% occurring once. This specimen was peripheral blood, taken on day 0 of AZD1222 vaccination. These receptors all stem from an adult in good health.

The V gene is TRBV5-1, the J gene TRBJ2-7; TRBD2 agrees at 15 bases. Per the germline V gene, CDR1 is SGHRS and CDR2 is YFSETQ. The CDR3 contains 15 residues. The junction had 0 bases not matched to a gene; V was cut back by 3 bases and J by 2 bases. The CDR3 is CASSWTSGGAYEQYF. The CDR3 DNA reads TGCGCCAGCAGCTGGACTAGCGGGGGGGCCTACGAGCAGTACTTC.

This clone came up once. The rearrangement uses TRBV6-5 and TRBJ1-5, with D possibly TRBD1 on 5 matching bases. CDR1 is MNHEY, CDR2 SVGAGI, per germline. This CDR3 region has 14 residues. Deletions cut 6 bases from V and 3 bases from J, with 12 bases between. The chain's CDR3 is CASRLGASNQPQHF. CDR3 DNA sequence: TGTGCCAGCAGGTTAGGGGCCTCCAATCAGCCCCAGCATTTT.

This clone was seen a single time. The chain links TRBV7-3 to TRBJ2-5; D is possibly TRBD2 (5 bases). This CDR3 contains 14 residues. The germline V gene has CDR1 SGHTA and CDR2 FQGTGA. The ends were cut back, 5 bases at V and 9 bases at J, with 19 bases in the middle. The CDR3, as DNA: TGTGCCAGCAGCAGTGGTGTGGCTAGCCGGGCCCAGTACTTC. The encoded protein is CASSSGVASRAQYF.

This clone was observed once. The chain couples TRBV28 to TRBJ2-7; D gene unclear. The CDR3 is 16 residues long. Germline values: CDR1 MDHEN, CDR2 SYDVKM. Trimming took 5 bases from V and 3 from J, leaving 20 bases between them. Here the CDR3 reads CASSTEERSGFYEQYF. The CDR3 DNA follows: TGTGCCAGCAGTACCGAGGAGCGATCCGGTTTCTACGAGCAGTACTTC.

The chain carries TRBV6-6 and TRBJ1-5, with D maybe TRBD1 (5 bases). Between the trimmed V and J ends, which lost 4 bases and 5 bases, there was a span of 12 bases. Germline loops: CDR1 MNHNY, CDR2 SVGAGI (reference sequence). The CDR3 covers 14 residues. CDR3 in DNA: TGTGCCAGCAGTTTTGGGGGGGAACATCAGCCCCAGCATTTT. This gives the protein CASSFGGEHQPQHF.

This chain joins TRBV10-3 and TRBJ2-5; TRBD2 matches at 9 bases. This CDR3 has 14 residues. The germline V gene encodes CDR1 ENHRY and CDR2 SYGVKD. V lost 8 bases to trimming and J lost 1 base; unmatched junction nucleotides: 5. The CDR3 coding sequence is TGTGCCATCGGCGGGGGGGCCCCCCAAGAGACCCAGTACTTC. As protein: CAIGGGAPQETQYF.

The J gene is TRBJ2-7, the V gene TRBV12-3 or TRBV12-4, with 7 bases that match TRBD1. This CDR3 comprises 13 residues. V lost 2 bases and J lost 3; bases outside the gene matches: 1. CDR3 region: CASSLRDSYEQYF. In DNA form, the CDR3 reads TGTGCCAGCAGTTTAAGGGACAGCTACGAGCAGTACTTC.

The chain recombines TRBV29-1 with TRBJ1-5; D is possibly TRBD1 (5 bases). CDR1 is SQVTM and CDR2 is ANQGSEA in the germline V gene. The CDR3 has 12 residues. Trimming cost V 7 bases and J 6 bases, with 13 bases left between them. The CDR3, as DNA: TGCAGCGCCGGGACGGATACTCAGCCCCAGCATTTT. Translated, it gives CSAGTDTQPQHF.

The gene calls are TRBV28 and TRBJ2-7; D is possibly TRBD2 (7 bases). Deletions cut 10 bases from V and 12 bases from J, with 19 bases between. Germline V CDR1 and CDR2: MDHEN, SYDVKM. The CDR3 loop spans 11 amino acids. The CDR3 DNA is TGTGCCACCATAGGGGGGGCCCGCGGGTACTTC. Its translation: CATIGGARGYF.

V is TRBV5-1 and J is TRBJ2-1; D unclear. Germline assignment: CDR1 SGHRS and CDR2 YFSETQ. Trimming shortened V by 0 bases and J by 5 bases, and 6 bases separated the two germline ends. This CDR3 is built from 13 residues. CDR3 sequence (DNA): TGCGCCAGCAGCTTGGTTTCCGACAATGAGCAGTTCTTC. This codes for CASSLVSDNEQFF.

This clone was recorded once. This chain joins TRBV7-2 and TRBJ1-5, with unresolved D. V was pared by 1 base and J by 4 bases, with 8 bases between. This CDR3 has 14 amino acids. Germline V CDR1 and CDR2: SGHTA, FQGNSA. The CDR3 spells CASSLDMGNQPQHF. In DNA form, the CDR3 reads TGTGCCAGCAGCTTAGATATGGGGAATCAGCCCCAGCATTTT.

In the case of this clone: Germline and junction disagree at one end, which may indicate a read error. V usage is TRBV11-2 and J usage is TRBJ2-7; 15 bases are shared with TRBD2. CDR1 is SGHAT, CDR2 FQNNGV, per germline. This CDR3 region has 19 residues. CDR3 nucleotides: TGTGCCAGCAGCATAGAGGGTGGGACTAGCGGGAGGAGATACTACGAGCAGTACTTC. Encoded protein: CASSIEGGTSGRRYYEQYF.

Written as DNA, the CDR3 is TGCGCCAGCAGCACTAGCGGACCTGGTTCCTACAATGAGCAGTTCTTC. This translates into CASSTSGPGSYNEQFF. The rearrangement uses TRBV5-1 and TRBJ2-1, with TRBD2 matching over 8 bases. Germline V gene data show CDR1 as SGHRS and CDR2 as YFSETQ. CDR3 size: 16 residues. V trimming: 4 bases; J trimming: 1 base; junction bases outside the gene matches: 7.

Written as DNA, the CDR3 is TGTGCCAGCAGCCGAACTAGCGCCGGAACCTACGAGCAGTACTTC. Its translation is CASSRTSAGTYEQYF. The rearrangement uses TRBV28 and TRBJ2-7, with 7 bases that match TRBD2. Trimming at V came to 6 bases and at J to 2 bases, leaving 10 bases not matched to a gene. The CDR3 has 15 amino acids. Germline loops: CDR1 MDHEN, CDR2 SYDVKM.

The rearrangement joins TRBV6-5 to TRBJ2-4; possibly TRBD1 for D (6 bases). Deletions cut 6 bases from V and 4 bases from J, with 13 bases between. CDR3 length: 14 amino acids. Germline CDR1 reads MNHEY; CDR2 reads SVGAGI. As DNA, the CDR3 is TGTGCCAGCAGCGTCCGGGACAAAAAAAACATTCAGTACTTC. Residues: CASSVRDKKNIQYF.

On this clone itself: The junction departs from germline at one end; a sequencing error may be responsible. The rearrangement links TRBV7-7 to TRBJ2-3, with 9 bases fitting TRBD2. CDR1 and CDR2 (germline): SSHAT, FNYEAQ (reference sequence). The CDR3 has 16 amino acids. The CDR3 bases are TGTGCTAGCAGCTTAGAGGCGGGAGGGGGCACAGATACGCAGTATTTT. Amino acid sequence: CASSLEAGGGTDTQYF.

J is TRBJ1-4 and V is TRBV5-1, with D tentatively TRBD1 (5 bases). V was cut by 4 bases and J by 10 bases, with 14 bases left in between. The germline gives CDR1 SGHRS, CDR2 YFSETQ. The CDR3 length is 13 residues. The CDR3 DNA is TGCGCCAGCAGCCGGGAGGGGCCCGGAAAACTGTTTTTT. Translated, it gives CASSREGPGKLFF.

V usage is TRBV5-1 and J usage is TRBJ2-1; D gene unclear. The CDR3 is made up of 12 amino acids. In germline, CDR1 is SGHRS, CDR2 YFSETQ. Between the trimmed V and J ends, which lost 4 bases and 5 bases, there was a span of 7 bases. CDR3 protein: CASSNPNNEQFF. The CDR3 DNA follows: TGCGCCAGCAGCAATCCCAACAATGAGCAGTTCTTC.

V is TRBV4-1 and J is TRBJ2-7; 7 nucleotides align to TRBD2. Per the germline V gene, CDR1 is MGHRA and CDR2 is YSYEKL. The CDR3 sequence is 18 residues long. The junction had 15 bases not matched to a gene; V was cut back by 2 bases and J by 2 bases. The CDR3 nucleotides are TGCGCCAGCAGCCAACGAATGAGTGGAAGCGGGATGGCCTACGAGCAGTACTTC. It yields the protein CASSQRMSGSGMAYEQYF.

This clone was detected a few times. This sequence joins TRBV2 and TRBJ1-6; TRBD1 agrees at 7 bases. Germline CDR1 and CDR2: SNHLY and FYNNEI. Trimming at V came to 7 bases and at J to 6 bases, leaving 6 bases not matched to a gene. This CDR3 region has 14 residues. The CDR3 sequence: CASKDRAGNSPLHF. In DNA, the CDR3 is TGTGCCAGCAAAGACAGGGCTGGTAATTCACCCCTCCACTTT.

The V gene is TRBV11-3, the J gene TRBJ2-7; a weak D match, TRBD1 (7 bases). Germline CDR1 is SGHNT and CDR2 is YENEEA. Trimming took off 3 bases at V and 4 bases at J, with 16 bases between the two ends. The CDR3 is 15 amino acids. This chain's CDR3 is CASSFVCRGRYEQYF. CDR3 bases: TGTGCCAGCAGCTTCGTTTGCAGGGGGAGGTACGAGCAGTACTTC.

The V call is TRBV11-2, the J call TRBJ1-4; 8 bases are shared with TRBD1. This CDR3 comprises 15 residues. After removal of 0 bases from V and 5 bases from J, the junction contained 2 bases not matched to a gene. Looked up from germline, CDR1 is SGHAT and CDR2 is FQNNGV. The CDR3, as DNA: TGTGCCAGCAGCTTAGAGCAGGGGGCGAATGAAAAACTGTTTTTT. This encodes CASSLEQGANEKLFF. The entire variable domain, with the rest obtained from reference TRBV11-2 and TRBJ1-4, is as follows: EAGVAQSPRYKIIEKRQSVAFWCNPISGHATLYWYQQILGQGPKLLIQFQNNGVVDDSQLPKDRFSAERLKGVDSTLKIQPAKLEDSAVYLCASSLEQGANEKLFFGSGTQLSVL.

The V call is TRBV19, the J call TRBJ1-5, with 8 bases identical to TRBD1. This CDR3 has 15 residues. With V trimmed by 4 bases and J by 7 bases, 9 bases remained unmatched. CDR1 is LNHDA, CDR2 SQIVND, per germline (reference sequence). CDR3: CASSRGQAGEQPQHF. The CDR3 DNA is TGTGCCAGTAGTAGGGGACAGGCGGGAGAGCAGCCCCAGCATTTT.

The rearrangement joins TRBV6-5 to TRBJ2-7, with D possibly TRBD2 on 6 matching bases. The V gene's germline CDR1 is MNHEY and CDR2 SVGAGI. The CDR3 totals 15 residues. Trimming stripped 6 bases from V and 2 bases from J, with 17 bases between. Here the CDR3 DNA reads TGTGCCAGCAGCGTGGGACTCTCGGACCCCTACGAGCAGTACTTC. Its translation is CASSVGLSDPYEQYF.

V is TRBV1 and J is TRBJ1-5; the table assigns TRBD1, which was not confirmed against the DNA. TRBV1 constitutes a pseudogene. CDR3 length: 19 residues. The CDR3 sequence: CTSSQDGLRGRLGNQPQHF. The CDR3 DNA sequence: TGCACCAGCAGCCAAGATGGGCTCAGGGGGCGCCTAGGCAATCAGCCCCAGCATTTT.

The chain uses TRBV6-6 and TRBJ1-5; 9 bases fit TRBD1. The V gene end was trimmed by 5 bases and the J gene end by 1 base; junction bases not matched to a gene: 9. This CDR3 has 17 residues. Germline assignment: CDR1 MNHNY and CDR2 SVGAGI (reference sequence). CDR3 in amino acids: CASSRDRAGSSNQPQHF. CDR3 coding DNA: TGTGCCAGCAGTCGGGACAGGGCCGGGTCGAGCAATCAGCCCCAGCATTTT.

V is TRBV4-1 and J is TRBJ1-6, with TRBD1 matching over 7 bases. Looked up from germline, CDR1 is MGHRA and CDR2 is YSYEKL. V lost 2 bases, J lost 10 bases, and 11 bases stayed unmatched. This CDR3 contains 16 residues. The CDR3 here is CASSQPRGGQGSPLHF. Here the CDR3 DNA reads TGCGCCAGCAGCCAACCCCGAGGGGGCCAGGGCTCACCCCTCCACTTT.